These 9 T cell receptor beta chains share one sample of origin, sequenced in a study of blood T cells in healthy people across ages. Next came a second PCR, run for roughly 6 to 11 cycles, which used a sample-barcoded 5' primer along with a J-beta primer mix. MiXCR, run by TCRdb on the 5' RACE reads, gives a single entry per CDR3 protein. Altogether 700,000 to 800,000 distinct CDR3 sequences are present, roughly 41% being singletons, with the ten largest covering less than 25%. The specimen was blood. Source of these receptors: a woman aged 55-75 years in good health.

The chain links TRBV3-1 to TRBJ2-1, with TRBD2 identical over 11 bases. CDR1 LGHDT and CDR2 YNNKEL come from the germline V gene (reference sequence). Losses at the gene ends were 0 bases for V and 10 bases for J; bases not matched to a gene: 14. CDR3 length: 18 amino acids. Written as DNA, the CDR3 is TGTGCCAGCAGCCAAGATTCGCTAGCGGGGGGCCACTCCTACGAGCAGTTCTTC. Its protein is CASSQDSLAGGHSYEQFF.

This clonotype was detected ten times or more. The chain carries TRBV7-9 and TRBJ2-5, with 16 nucleotides matching TRBD2. This CDR3 spans 16 amino acids. Trimming cost V 5 bases and J 4 bases; bases outside gene matches: 4. Looked up from germline, CDR1 is SEHNR and CDR2 is FQNEAQ (reference sequence). DNA of the CDR3: TGTGCCAGCAGCCCGGGACTAGCGGGGGGGCGAGAGACCCAGTACTTC. Encoded protein: CASSPGLAGGRETQYF.

This clonotype has only a few counts. The rearrangement uses TRBV3-1 and TRBJ1-2; D is unresolved. From germline, CDR1 is LGHDT and CDR2 YNNKEL (reference sequence). The V end lost 0 bases, the J end lost 2 bases, and 10 bases lay between the germline ends. The CDR3 spans 15 residues. The CDR3 sequence is CASSQDGGQNYGYTF. The CDR3 DNA is TGTGCCAGCAGCCAAGATGGAGGTCAGAACTATGGCTACACCTTC.

This clonotype has just a few counts. The chain joins TRBV5-1 to TRBJ1-2; 7 positions agree with TRBD1. The CDR3 totals 15 residues. Germline CDR1 and CDR2: SGHRS and YFSETQ. V shed 2 bases and J 2 bases; nucleotides not matched to a gene: 6. The CDR3 sequence: CASSFTPGQNYGYTF. The CDR3 DNA follows: TGCGCCAGCAGCTTCACTCCGGGACAGAACTATGGCTACACCTTC.

The chain uses TRBV5-1 and TRBJ2-1; 9 nucleotides align to TRBD1. This CDR3 spans 18 amino acids. V shed 4 bases and J 0 bases; nucleotides not matched to a gene: 11. Germline V gene lookup returns CDR1 SGHRS and CDR2 YFSETQ. The CDR3 region is CASSSLPGTGLSYNEQFF. The DNA of the CDR3 is TGCGCCAGCAGCAGTTTACCCGGGACAGGGCTCTCCTACAATGAGCAGTTCTTC.

The chain's CDR3 is CAISEMVNPQSEQYF. The DNA for the CDR3 is TGTGCCATCAGTGAGATGGTCAATCCCCAGTCCGAGCAGTACTTC. The J gene is TRBJ2-7, the V gene TRBV10-3; D call uncertain. V was cut by 2 bases and J by 6 bases, with 17 bases left in between. Per the germline V gene, CDR1 is ENHRY and CDR2 is SYGVKD. The CDR3 extends over 15 amino acids.

This rearrangement joins TRBV3-1 to TRBJ2-3; TRBD2 matches 9 bases. V lost 1 base to trimming and J lost 4 bases; unmatched junction nucleotides: 9. The CDR3 has 17 residues. CDR1 LGHDT and CDR2 YNNKEL come from the germline V gene (reference sequence). The CDR3, as DNA: TGTGCCAGCAGCCAAGTTCCTAGCGGGGCCCTAGCAGATACGCAGTATTTT. Its translation: CASSQVPSGALADTQYF.

V gene TRBV6-4 combines with J gene TRBJ2-2; no clear D. CDR1 is MRHNA, CDR2 SNTAGT, per germline. Trimming shortened V by 5 bases and J by 0 bases, and 4 bases separated the two germline ends. CDR3 length equals 13 residues. CDR3 nucleotides: TGTGCCAGCAGTACCACGAACACCGGGGAGCTGTTTTTT. Translating gives CASSTTNTGELFF.

This clonotype has ten or more counts. This rearrangement joins TRBV6-5 to TRBJ2-1, with D hard to call. The V gene lost 4 bases and the J gene lost 4 bases, with 8 bases spanning the gap. CDR1 is MNHEY and CDR2 is SVGAGI in the germline V gene. The CDR3 has 13 amino acids. The CDR3 DNA reads TGTGCCAGCAGTTCCAACTCGTACAATGAGCAGTTCTTC. Translation: CASSSNSYNEQFF.